The sequence of this TCR beta chain was determined in a study of blood T cells in healthy people across ages. Overall study findings and caveats: Because sorting was not performed, PBMCs prevented conclusive naive versus antigen-experienced comparison.

Next came a second PCR, run for about 7 to 12 cycles, which used a sample-barcoded 5' primer along with a J-beta primer mix. Every single cDNA molecule received a tag from a template-switch adaptor with 12 random nucleotides. Via MiXCR, TCRdb re-called the 5' RACE reads, giving one row per CDR3 protein. The sample shows about 1.4 million distinct CDR3 sequences, 55% to 75% of them seen only once. The people who gave samples were healthy Caucasians from Russia, aged roughly 6 to 100. With regard to this clonotype: Its specificity is not known.

The CDR3 extends over 11 amino acids. Germline assignment: CDR1 MNHEY and CDR2 SMNVEV (reference sequence). The source is a man between 18 and 35 years old in good health. The rearrangement uses TRBV27 and TRBJ2-5; D not resolved. Judging by the DNA end, TRBJ2-7 fits better; the J call may be wrong. Sequenced sample: blood. CDR3 sequence reads: CASSDQFEQYF. CDR3 sequence (DNA): TGTGCCAGCAGCGATCAATTCGAGCAGTACTTC.